These T cell receptor beta chains were read from a single sample in a study of beta chain features in type 1 diabetes. Only in-frame clones appear in the TCRdb table, and some are missing; sequencing was by immunoSEQ multiplex PCR. This table has 300,000 to 450,000 clones, 10% to 15% appearing once. Sequencing was performed on naive CD4+ T cells from blood. Source of these receptors: a woman aged 18-35 years with type 1 diabetes. CDR3s include the opening cysteine and the closing phenylalanine or tryptophan. The D gene is left open where the match is weak. Part of the rows lack a size; the others show once, few, many or a class for expanded clones.

V gene	clone size	D gene	J gene	CDR3 DNA	CDR3 protein
TRBV18	few	.	TRBJ1-4	TGTGCCAGCTCACCGGAGGGGAGATTAGAAAAACTGTTTTTT	CASSPEGRLEKLFF
TRBV29-1	few	.	TRBJ2-1	TGCAGCGCTACAGGGTCCCCTTACAATGAGCAGTTCTTC	CSATGSPYNEQFF
TRBV11-2	few	.	TRBJ1-2	TGTGCCAGCAGAAAATCCTCACAGTATGGCTACACCTTC	CASRKSSQYGYTF
TRBV4-1	.	TRBD2	TRBJ2-3	TGCGCCAGCAGCCAGACACTAGCGGGGGCAGATACGCAGTATTTT	CASSQTLAGADTQYF
TRBV18	.	TRBD1	TRBJ2-1	TGTGGGACGAGGGACAGTTACAATGAGCAGTTCTTC	CGTRDSYNEQFF
TRBV25-1	few	TRBD2	TRBJ2-7	TGTGCCAGCAGGGCTAGCGGGGGGGACGAGCAGTACTTC	CASRASGGDEQYF
TRBV10-3	few	.	TRBJ2-3	TGTGCCATCAGTGAGTCCGGACAGAGCCCTCCAGATACGCAGTATTTT	CAISESGQSPPDTQYF
TRBV9	.	.	TRBJ2-7	TGTGCCAGCAGCGTAGACGGGAGAGTCGCCGAGCAGTACTTC	CASSVDGRVAEQYF
TRBV27	.	.	TRBJ2-1	TGTGCCAGCAGTTCCCGGCTTAGTTCGGGCAATGAGCAGTTCTTC	CASSSRLSSGNEQFF
TRBV2	few	TRBD2	TRBJ2-5	TGTGCCAGCAGATGGGACGGCGGGGGGGAGCAGTACTTC	CASRWDGGGEQYF
TRBV30	few	TRBD1	TRBJ1-1	TGTGCCTGGAGTGGCCTACCTGAGGGGGCGAACACTGAAGCTTTCTTT	CAWSGLPEGANTEAFF
TRBV19	few	TRBD1	TRBJ1-1	TGTGCCAGTAGTATCCCAGGACAGGGAGGGAACACTGAAGCTTTCTTT	CASSIPGQGGNTEAFF
TRBV5-6	.	TRBD2	TRBJ2-2	TGTGCCAGCAGCTGGGGTAGCGGGCAAGCCGGGGAGCTGTTTTTT	CASSWGSGQAGELFF
TRBV7-2	.	.	TRBJ2-3	TGTGCCAGCAGCCCCCCCCGGGGGACCACTAGCACAGATACGCAGTATTTT	CASSPPRGTTSTDTQYF
TRBV12-5	.	.	TRBJ2-1	TGTGCTAGTGGTTTGGTAGCAGGTAACTACAATGAGCAGTTCTTC	CASGLVAGNYNEQFF
TRBV5-4	once	.	TRBJ2-3	TGTGCCAGCAGCTTGGCGGTAGGACAGACCTTCACAGATACGCAGTATTTT	CASSLAVGQTFTDTQYF
TRBV6-5	.	TRBD1	TRBJ1-1	TGTGCCAGCACCCCGACAGGGTTTATGAACACTGAAGCTTTCTTT	CASTPTGFMNTEAFF
TRBV4-2	few	TRBD2	TRBJ2-1	TGTGCCAGCAGCCATGGACAGCGGGAGAGCGATGAGCAGTTCTTC	CASSHGQRESDEQFF
TRBV28	.	.	TRBJ1-2	TGTGCCAGCAGTTTCCCCCAGGGGTATGGCTACACCTTC	CASSFPQGYGYTF
TRBV30	few	.	TRBJ2-5	TGTGCCTGGAGTAAGGGGTATCAAGAGACCCAGTACTTC	CAWSKGYQETQYF
TRBV2	.	TRBD2	TRBJ2-1	TGTGCCAGCAGTGAAGAGCTAGCGGCTACTCGCAATGAGCAGTTCTTC	CASSEELAATRNEQFF
TRBV7-9	.	.	TRBJ1-4	TGTGCCAGCAGCCGGCCCCCGGAGAAACTGTTTTTT	CASSRPPEKLFF
TRBV6-5	.	TRBD2	TRBJ2-3	TGTGCCAGCACCTCTAGCGGGAGGGTAGATACGCAGTATTTT	CASTSSGRVDTQYF
TRBV7-2	.	TRBD2	TRBJ2-1	TGTGCCAGCAGCTTACCGGGACTAGCGAGCCACAATGAGCAGTTCTTC	CASSLPGLASHNEQFF
TRBV6-6	few	TRBD2	TRBJ2-5	TGTGCCAGCAGTTACTCAAGACTAGCGGCCCGGGAGACCCAGTACTTC	CASSYSRLAARETQYF
TRBV11-2	few	.	TRBJ2-5	TGTGCCAGCAGCTTAGGGACAGTTACAGAGACCCAGTACTTC	CASSLGTVTETQYF
TRBV5-6	few	.	TRBJ1-1	TGTGCCAGCAGCTTGGTAGATATGAACACTGAAGCTTTCTTT	CASSLVDMNTEAFF
TRBV4-3	few	TRBD1	TRBJ2-5	TGCGCCAGCAGCCAAGACCCGGGACAGGGGGGAGAGACCCAGTACTTC	CASSQDPGQGGETQYF
TRBV28	.	.	TRBJ1-2	TGTGCCAGCAGGGGCCCTACAGGTCTACTCTATGGCTACACCTTC	CASRGPTGLLYGYTF
TRBV5-4	once	TRBD2	TRBJ2-5	TGTGCCAGCAGTTTCCCGGGACTAGGGGCAAAAGAGACCCAGTACTTC	CASSFPGLGAKETQYF
TRBV7-3	.	TRBD2	TRBJ2-1	TGTGCCAGCAGCTCCCTGACTAGCGGGAACAATGAGCAGTTCTTC	CASSSLTSGNNEQFF
TRBV9	few	.	TRBJ1-1	TGTGCCGACGGCCGGAGCACTGAAGCTTTCTTT	CADGRSTEAFF
TRBV9	.	.	TRBJ1-3	TGTGCCAGCAGCCTCCAGGCACACCCCGGATTCACCATATATTTT	CASSLQAHPGFTIYF
TRBV28	.	.	TRBJ2-3	TGTGCCAGCATCAAGGGGGTAGAAGATACGCAGTATTTT	CASIKGVEDTQYF
TRBV29-1	.	.	TRBJ2-7	TGCAGCGTTGATACCGGGGAAACCTACGAGCAGTACTTC	CSVDTGETYEQYF
TRBV7-2	few	TRBD2	TRBJ2-7	TGTGCCAGCAGCTTAGACCTAGCGGTCTCCTACGAGCAGTACTTC	CASSLDLAVSYEQYF
TRBV10-3	few	.	TRBJ1-2	TGTGCCATCAGCGAAGGGGTGAACTATGGCTACACCTTC	CAISEGVNYGYTF
TRBV4-3	.	.	TRBJ2-1	TGCGCCAGCAGCCAAGAAGGGGGCGGGGACGCCTACAATGAGCAGTTCTTC	CASSQEGGGDAYNEQFF